Listed below are T cell receptor beta chains from one sample, sequenced in a study of identical twins. TCRdb reprocessed the 5' RACE reads via MiXCR and lists one record per CDR3 protein. The data contain nearly 650,000 distinct CDR3 sequences, roughly 6.6% of them singletons. The same specimen was also included in a second study, on yellow fever vaccine responses in identical twins.

The sample consisted of PBMCs. The source of these receptors is a woman aged 18-35 years in good health. CDR3s include the opening cysteine and the closing phenylalanine or tryptophan. A D gene is named only where the DNA matches it firmly. Clone size is not always given. Where it is, it says once, few, many or a class for expanded clones.

D	V	J	size	DNA	CDR3
.	TRBV29-1	TRBJ2-1	.	TGCAGCGGTATTAGCGGAAGCTCCTACAATGAGCAGTTCTTC	CSGISGSSYNEQFF
TRBD2	TRBV5-6	TRBJ2-1	.	TGTGCCAGCAGCTTGTCGGGAGGGGGACTGGGATACAATGAGCAGTTCTTC	CASSLSGGGLGYNEQFF
.	TRBV9	TRBJ2-5	.	TGTGCCAGCAGCGTGACCCTTGGCGCCACTGGGGGAGAGACCCAGTACTTC	CASSVTLGATGGETQYF
.	TRBV12-3/TRBV12-4	TRBJ1-2	many	TGTGCCAGCAGTTCACGGGCGGGGGGCTATGGCTACACCTTC	CASSSRAGGYGYTF
TRBD1	TRBV15	TRBJ2-7	few	TGTGCCACCGAAGGACAGGAAACCTACGAGCAGTACTTC	CATEGQETYEQYF
TRBD1	TRBV7-9	TRBJ2-5	.	TGTGCCAGCAGCTTGGGACAGGACCAAGAGACCCAGTACTTC	CASSLGQDQETQYF
.	TRBV12-3/TRBV12-4	TRBJ2-1	.	TGTGCCAGCAGTTTAAGATCCCATTTGTCGGAGGAGCAGTTCTTC	CASSLRSHLSEEQFF
TRBD2	TRBV12-3/TRBV12-4	TRBJ2-4	few	TGTGCCAGCACCCCCCGGGGGGGCTTGGGAGACATTCAGTACTTC	CASTPRGGLGDIQYF
.	TRBV7-6	TRBJ2-1	many	TGTGCCAGCAGCTTGAAATCCTTTAGCGGGACAGCTGGAAATGAGCAGTTCTTC	CASSLKSFSGTAGNEQFF
.	TRBV18	TRBJ1-6	.	TGTGCCAGCTCACCAGGAAATACCTATAATTCACCCCTCCACTTT	CASSPGNTYNSPLHF
TRBD2	TRBV7-9	TRBJ2-7	few	TGTGCCAGCAGCCGTAGCGGGCCAAGCTCCTACGAGCAGTACTTC	CASSRSGPSSYEQYF
.	TRBV21-1	TRBJ2-7	few	TGTGCCAGCAGCCCTGAGCGGGAGGGCGGCGAGCAGTACTTC	CASSPEREGGEQYF
.	TRBV5-1	TRBJ2-6	.	TGCGCCAGCAGCTTGTCCGGGACTGGGGCCAACGTCCTGACTTTC	CASSLSGTGANVLTF
.	TRBV3-1	TRBJ2-3	.	TGTGCCAGCAGCCAAGAGGGAAATACGCAGTATTTT	CASSQEGNTQYF
.	TRBV24-1	TRBJ2-1	many	TGTGCCACCAGTGATCCACCCGGACCTGAGCAGTTCTTC	CATSDPPGPEQFF
.	TRBV4-1	TRBJ2-2	many	TGCGCCATCGGGCCGCGAGAGTATCCCGGGGAGCTGTTTTTT	CAIGPREYPGELFF
.	TRBV7-8	TRBJ2-5	many	TGTGCCAGCAGCCCCCCGGCGGGGCAAGAGACCCAGTACTTC	CASSPPAGQETQYF
TRBD1	TRBV10-1	TRBJ1-6	.	TGCGCCAGCTCTGGGACAGGGGTAGCTTCACCCCTCCACTTT	CASSGTGVASPLHF
.	TRBV2	TRBJ2-1	few	TGTGCCAGCAGTCGGGTGCTCGTGGGAGGGGGGGGGAATGAGCAGTTCTTC	CASSRVLVGGGGNEQFF
.	TRBV2	TRBJ2-3	few	TGTGCCAGCAGGGGAGGAGGAGATACGCAGTATTTT	CASRGGGDTQYF
TRBD1	TRBV4-2	TRBJ1-3	few	TGTGCCAGCAGCCGCGGGACAGGCTCTGGAAACACCATATATTTT	CASSRGTGSGNTIYF
TRBD2	TRBV15	TRBJ2-1	.	TGTGCCACCAGCAGCCGAATAGCGGGAGGAGTCAATGAGCAGTTCTTC	CATSSRIAGGVNEQFF
.	TRBV6-1	TRBJ2-2	few	TGTGCCAGCGGGGTGGCAGCGGCAGGGGAGCTGTTTTTT	CASGVAAAGELFF
.	TRBV4-1	TRBJ2-1	.	TGCGCCAGCAGCCAACTTTACATACGAGGGGGACACAATGAGCAGTTCTTC	CASSQLYIRGGHNEQFF
.	TRBV28	TRBJ2-5	few	TGTGCCAGCAGCCCTCCGGGCCGACCCCAGTACTTC	CASSPPGRPQYF
.	TRBV28	TRBJ1-1	many	TGTGCCAGCAGTCCGAACAGGATAGTTGCTTTCTTT	CASSPNRIVAFF
TRBD1	TRBV11-2	TRBJ2-1	few	TGTGCCAGCAGCTTAGCCCCGACAGGGAATGAGCAGTTCTTC	CASSLAPTGNEQFF
.	TRBV19	TRBJ1-5	few	TGTGCCAGTAGGGATTCTCAGGCACAGCCCCAGCATTTT	CASRDSQAQPQHF
TRBD1	TRBV4-1	TRBJ2-1	.	TGCGCCAGCAGCCGGGGACAGGGTTCAAATGAGCAGTTCTTC	CASSRGQGSNEQFF
.	TRBV9	TRBJ1-1	few	TGTGCCAGCAGCCTAAAGCTGGACAGGAACACTGAAGCTTTCTTT	CASSLKLDRNTEAFF
TRBD1	TRBV10-3	TRBJ2-3	.	TGTGCCATCAGCAGAGACAGGGGAAGCACAGATACGCAGTATTTT	CAISRDRGSTDTQYF
.	TRBV28	TRBJ1-2	.	TGTGCCAGCAGTTTATTAACCGGAGAGTGGAACTATGGCTACACCTTC	CASSLLTGEWNYGYTF